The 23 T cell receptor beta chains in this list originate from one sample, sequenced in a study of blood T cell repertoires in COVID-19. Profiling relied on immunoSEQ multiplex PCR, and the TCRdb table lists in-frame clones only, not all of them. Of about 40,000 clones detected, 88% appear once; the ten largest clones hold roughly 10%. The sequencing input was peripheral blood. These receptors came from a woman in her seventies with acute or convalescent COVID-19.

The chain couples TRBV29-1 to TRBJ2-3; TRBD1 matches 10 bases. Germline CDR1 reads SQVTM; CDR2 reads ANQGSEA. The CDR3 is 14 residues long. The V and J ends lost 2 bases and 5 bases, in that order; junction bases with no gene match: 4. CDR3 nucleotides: TGCAGCGTTGAAAGGGGACAGGGGATAGATACGCAGTATTTT. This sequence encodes CSVERGQGIDTQYF.

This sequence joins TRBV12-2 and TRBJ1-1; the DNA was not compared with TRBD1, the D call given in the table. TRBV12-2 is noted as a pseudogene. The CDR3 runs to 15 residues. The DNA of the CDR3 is TGTGCAAGTCGCTTATCCACAGAGATGAACACTGAAGCTTTCTTT. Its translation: CASRLSTEMNTEAFF.

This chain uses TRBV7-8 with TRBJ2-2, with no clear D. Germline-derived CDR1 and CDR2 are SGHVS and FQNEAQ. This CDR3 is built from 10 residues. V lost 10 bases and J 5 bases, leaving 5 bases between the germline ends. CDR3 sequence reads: CATTTGELFF. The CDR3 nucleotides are TGTGCCACCACTACCGGGGAGCTGTTTTTT.

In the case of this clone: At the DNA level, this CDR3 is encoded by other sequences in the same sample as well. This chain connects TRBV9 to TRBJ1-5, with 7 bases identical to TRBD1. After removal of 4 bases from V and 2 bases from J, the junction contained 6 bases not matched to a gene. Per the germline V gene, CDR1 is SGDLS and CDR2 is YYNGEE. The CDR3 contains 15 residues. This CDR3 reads CASSRQGVGNQPQHF. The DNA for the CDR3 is TGTGCCAGCAGCCGGCAGGGGGTGGGCAATCAGCCCCAGCATTTT.

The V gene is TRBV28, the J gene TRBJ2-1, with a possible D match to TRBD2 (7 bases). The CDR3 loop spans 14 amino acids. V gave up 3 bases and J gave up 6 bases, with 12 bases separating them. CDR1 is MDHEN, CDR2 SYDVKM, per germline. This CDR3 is CASSLGGAPNEQFF. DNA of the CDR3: TGTGCCAGCAGTTTGGGGGGGGCCCCCAATGAGCAGTTCTTC.

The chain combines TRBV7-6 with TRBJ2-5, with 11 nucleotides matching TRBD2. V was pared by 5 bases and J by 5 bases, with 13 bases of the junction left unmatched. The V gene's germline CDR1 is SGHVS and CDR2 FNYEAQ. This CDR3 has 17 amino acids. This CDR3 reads CASSPGASGGQRETQYF. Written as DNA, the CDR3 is TGTGCCAGCAGCCCCGGGGCTAGCGGGGGGCAGCGGGAGACCCAGTACTTC.

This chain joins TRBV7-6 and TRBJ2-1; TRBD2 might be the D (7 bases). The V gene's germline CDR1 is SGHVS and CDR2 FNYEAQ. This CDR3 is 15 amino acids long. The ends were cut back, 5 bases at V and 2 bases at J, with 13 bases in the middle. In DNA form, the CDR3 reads TGTGCCAGCAGCCTCCTCGGGGGGCCCTACAATGAGCAGTTCTTC. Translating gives CASSLLGGPYNEQFF.

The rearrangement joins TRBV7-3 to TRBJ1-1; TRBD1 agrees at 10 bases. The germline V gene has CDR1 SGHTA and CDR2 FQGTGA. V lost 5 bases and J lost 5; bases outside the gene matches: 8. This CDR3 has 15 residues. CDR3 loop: CASSPHGQGVTEAFF. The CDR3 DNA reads TGTGCCAGCAGCCCCCACGGACAGGGGGTGACTGAAGCTTTCTTT.

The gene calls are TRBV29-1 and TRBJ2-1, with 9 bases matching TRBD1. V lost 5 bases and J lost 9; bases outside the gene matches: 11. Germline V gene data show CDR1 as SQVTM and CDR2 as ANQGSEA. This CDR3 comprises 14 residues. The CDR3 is CSVLRDREWGEQFF. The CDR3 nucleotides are TGCAGCGTTCTCCGGGACAGGGAATGGGGTGAGCAGTTCTTC.

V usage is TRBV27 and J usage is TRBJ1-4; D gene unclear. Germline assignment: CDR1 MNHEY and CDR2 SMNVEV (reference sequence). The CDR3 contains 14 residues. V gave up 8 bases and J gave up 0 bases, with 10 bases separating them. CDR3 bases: TGTGCCAGCCGAACGTTAGCAACTAATGAAAAACTGTTTTTT. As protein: CASRTLATNEKLFF.

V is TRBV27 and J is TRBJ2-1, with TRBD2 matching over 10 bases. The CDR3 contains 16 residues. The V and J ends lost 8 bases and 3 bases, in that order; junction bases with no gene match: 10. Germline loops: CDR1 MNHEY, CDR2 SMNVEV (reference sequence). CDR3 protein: CASSPVLAGDYNEQFF. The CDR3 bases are TGTGCCAGCTCGCCTGTCCTAGCGGGGGACTACAATGAGCAGTTCTTC.

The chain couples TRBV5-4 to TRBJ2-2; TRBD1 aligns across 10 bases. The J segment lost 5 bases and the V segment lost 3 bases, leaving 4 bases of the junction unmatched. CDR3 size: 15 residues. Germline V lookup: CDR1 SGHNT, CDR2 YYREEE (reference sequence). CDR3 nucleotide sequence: TGTGCCAGCAGCTCCCGACAGGGGGCAACCGGGGAGCTGTTTTTT. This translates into CASSSRQGATGELFF.

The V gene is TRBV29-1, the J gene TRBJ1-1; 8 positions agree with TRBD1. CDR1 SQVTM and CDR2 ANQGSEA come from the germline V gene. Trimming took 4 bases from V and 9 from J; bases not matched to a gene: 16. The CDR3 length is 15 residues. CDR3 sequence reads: CSVADGQGPIDKAFF. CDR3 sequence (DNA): TGCAGCGTTGCCGATGGACAGGGACCTATAGATAAAGCTTTCTTT.

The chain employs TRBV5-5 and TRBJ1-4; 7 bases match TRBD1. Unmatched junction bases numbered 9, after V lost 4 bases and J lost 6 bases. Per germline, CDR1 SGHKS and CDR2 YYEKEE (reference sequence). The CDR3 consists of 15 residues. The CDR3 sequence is CASSQTGTAHEKLFF. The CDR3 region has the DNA TGTGCCAGCAGCCAGACCGGGACAGCCCATGAAAAACTGTTTTTT.

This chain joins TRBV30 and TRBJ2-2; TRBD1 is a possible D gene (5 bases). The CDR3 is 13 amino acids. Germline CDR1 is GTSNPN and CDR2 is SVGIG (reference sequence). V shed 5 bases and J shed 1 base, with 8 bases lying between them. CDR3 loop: CAWGHLNTGELFF. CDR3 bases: TGTGCCTGGGGACACCTGAACACCGGGGAGCTGTTTTTT.

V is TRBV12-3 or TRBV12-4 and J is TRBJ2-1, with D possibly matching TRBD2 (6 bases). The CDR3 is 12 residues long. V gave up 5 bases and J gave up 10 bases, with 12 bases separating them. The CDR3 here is CASSIGGGEQFF. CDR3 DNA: TGTGCCAGCAGTATCGGGGGTGGAGAGCAGTTCTTC.

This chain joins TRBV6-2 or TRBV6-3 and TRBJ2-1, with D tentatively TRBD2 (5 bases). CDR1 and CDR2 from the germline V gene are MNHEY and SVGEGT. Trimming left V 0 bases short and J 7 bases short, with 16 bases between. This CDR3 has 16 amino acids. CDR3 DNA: TGTGCCAGCAGTTACTCAGTTCGGGATCAGCAAAATGAGCAGTTCTTC. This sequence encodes CASSYSVRDQQNEQFF.

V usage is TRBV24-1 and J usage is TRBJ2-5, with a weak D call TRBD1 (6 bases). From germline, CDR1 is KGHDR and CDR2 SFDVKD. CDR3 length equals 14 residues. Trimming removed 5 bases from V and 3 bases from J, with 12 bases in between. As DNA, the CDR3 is TGTGCCACCAGTGTCTCAGGGGTCAAAGAGACCCAGTACTTC. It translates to CATSVSGVKETQYF.

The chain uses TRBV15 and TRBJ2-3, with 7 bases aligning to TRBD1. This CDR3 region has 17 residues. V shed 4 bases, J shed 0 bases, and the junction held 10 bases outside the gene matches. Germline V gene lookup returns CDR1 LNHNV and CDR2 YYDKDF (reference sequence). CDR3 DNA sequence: TGTGCCACCAGCACGTTCCCAGGGGACAGTAGCACAGATACGCAGTATTTT. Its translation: CATSTFPGDSSTDTQYF.

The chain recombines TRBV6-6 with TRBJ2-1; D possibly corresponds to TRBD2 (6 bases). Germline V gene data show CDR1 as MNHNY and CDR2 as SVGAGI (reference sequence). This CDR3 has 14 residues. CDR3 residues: CATTATSSYNEQFF. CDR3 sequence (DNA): TGTGCTACTACGGCGACTAGCTCCTACAATGAGCAGTTCTTC.

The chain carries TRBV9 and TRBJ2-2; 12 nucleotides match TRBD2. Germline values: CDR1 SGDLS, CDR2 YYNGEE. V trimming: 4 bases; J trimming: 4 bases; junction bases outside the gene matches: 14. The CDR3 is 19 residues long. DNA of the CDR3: TGTGCCAGCAGCATCTCCGGGCTAGCGGGAGGGGTAGGCACCGGGGAGCTGTTTTTT. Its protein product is CASSISGLAGGVGTGELFF.

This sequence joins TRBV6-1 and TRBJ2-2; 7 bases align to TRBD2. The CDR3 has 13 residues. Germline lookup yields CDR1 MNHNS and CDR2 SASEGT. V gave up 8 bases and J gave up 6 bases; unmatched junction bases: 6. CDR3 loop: CASLTSNAGELFF. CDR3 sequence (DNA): TGTGCCAGCCTGACTAGCAACGCCGGGGAGCTGTTTTTT.

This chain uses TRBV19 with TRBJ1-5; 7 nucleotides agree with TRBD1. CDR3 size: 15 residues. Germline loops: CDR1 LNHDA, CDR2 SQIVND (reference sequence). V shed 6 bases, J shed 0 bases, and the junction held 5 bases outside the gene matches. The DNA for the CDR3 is TGTGCCAGTAGAACGACAGGGACTAGCAATCAGCCCCAGCATTTT. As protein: CASRTTGTSNQPQHF.